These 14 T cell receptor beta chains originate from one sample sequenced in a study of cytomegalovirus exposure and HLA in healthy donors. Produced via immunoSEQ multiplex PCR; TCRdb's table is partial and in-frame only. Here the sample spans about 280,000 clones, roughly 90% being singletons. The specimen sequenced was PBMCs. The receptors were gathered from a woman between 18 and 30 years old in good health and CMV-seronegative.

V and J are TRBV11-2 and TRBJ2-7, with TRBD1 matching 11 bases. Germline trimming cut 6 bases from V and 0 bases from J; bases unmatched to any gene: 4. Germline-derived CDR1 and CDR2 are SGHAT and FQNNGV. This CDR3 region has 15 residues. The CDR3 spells CASRPGTGGSYEQYF. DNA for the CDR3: TGTGCCAGCAGGCCCGGGACAGGGGGCTCCTACGAGCAGTACTTC.

The CDR3 DNA sequence: TGTGCTAGTGGTTCCCAGGGGGGAAGCAATCAGCCCCAGCATTTT. It translates to CASGSQGGSNQPQHF. The chain combines TRBV12-5 with TRBJ1-5; 7 bases align to TRBD1. CDR1 is LGHNT and CDR2 is FRNRAP in the germline V gene. With 4 bases clipped from V and 1 base from J, the junction kept 4 bases outside the gene matches. The CDR3 consists of 15 residues.

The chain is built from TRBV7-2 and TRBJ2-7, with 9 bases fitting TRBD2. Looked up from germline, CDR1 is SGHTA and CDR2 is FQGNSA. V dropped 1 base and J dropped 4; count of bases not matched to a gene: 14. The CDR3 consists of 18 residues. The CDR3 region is CASSLEGGASGMRYEQYF. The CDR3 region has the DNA TGTGCCAGCAGCTTAGAGGGTGGCGCTAGCGGGATGAGGTACGAGCAGTACTTC.

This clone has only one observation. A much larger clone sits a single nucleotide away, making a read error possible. CDR3 region: CASSLGTGGNQPQHF. The CDR3 bases are TGTGCCAGCAGTTTAGGGACAGGGGGCAATCAGCCCCAGCATTTT. The genes are TRBV27 and TRBJ1-5, with 10 bases fitting TRBD1. Per germline, CDR1 MNHEY and CDR2 SMNVEV (reference sequence). V shed 2 bases, J shed 2 bases, and the junction held 0 bases outside the gene matches. The CDR3 is 15 amino acids.

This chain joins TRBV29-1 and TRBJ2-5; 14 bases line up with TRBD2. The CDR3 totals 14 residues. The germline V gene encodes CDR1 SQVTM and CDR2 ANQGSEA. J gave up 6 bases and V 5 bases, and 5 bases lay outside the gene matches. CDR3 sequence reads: CSVSGTSGSKTQYF. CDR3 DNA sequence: TGCAGCGTTTCCGGGACTAGCGGGAGTAAGACCCAGTACTTC.

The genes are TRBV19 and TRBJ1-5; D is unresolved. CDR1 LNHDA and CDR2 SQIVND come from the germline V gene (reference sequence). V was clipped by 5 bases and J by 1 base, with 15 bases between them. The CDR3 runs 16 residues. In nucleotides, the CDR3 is TGTGCCAGTAGTTCTGTAGCCGGGTGGAGCAATCAGCCCCAGCATTTT. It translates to CASSSVAGWSNQPQHF.

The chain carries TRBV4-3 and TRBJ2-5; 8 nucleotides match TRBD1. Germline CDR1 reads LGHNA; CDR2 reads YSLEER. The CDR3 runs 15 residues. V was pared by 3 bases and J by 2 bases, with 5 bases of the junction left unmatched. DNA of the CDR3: TGCGCCAGCAGCCAGACAGGGGCGATACAAGAGACCCAGTACTTC. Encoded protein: CASSQTGAIQETQYF.

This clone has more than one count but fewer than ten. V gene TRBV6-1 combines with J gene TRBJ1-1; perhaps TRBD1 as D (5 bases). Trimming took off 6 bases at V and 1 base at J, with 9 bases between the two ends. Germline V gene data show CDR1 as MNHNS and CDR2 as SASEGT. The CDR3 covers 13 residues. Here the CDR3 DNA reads TGTGCCAGCAGCCCGGGGGAGAACACTGAAGCTTTCTTT. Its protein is CASSPGENTEAFF.

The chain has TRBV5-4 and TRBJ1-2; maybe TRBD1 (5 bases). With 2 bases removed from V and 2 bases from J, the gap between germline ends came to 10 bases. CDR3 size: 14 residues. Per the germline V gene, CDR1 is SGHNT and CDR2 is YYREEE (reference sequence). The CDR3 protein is CASSLQALNYGYTF. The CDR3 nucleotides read TGTGCCAGCAGCTTACAGGCGTTAAACTATGGCTACACCTTC.

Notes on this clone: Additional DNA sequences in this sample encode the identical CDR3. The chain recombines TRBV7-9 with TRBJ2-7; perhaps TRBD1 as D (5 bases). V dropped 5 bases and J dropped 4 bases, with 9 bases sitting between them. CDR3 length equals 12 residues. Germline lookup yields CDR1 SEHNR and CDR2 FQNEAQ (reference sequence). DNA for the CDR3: TGTGCCAGCAGCCTTGGGGCTTACGAGCAGTACTTC. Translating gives CASSLGAYEQYF.

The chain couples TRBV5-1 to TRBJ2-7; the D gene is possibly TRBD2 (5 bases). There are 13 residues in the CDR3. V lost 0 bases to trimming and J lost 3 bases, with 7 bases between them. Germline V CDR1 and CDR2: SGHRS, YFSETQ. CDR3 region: CASSLGRDYEQYF. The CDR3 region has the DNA TGCGCCAGCAGCTTGGGACGGGACTACGAGCAGTACTTC. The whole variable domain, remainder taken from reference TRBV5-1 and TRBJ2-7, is KAGVTQTPRYLIKTRGQQVTLSCSPISGHRSVSWYQQTPGQGLQFLFEYFSETQRNKGNFPGRFSGRQFSNSRSEMNVSTLELGDSALYLCASSLGRDYEQYFGPGTRLTVT.

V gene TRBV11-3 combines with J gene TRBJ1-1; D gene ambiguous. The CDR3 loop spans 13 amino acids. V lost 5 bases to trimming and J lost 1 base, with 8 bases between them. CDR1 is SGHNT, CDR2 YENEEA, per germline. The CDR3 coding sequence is TGTGCCAGCAGCGCAAGACAGAACACTGAAGCTTTCTTT. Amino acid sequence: CASSARQNTEAFF.

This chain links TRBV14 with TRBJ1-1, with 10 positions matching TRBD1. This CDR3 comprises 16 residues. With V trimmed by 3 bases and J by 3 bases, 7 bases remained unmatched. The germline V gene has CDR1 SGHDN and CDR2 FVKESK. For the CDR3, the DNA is TGTGCCAGCAGCCACGGATCCGGGACAGGGGACACTGAAGCTTTCTTT. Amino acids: CASSHGSGTGDTEAFF.

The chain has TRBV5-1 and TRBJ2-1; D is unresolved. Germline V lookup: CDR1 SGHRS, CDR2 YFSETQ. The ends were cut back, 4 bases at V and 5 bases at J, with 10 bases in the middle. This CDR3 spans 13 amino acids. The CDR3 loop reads CASSQPQNNEQFF. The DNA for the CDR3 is TGCGCCAGCAGCCAGCCACAGAACAATGAGCAGTTCTTC.